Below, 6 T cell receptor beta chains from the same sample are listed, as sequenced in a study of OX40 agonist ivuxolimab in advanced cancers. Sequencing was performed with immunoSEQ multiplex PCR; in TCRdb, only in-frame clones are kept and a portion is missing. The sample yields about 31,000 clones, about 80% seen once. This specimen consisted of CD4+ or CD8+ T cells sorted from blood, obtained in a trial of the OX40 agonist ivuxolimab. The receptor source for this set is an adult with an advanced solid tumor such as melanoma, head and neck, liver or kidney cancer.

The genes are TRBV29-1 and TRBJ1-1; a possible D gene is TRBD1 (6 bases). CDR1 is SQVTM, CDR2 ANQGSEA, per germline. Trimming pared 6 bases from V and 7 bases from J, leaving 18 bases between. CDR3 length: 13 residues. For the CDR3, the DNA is TGCAGCGTGTACAGGGCTTTGGGGAATGAAGCTTTCTTT. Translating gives CSVYRALGNEAFF.

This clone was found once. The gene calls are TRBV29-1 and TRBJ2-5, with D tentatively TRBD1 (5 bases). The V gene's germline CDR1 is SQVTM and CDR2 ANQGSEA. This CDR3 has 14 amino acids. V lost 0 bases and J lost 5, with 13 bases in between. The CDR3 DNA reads TGCAGCGTTGAAGATTCTGGGGCTGGGGAGACCCAGTACTTC. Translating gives CSVEDSGAGETQYF.

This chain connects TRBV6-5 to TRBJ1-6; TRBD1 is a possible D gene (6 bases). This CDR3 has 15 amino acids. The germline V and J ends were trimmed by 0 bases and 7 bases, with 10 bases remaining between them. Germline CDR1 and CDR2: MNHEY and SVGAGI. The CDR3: CASSYSIQGNSPLHF. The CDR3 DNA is TGTGCCAGCAGTTACTCGATACAGGGCAATTCACCCCTCCACTTT.

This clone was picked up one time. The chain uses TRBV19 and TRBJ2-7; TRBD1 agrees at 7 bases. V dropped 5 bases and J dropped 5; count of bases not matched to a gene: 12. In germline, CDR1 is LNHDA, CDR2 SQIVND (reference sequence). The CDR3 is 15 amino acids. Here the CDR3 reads CASSSTGVSLDEQYF. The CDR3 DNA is TGTGCCAGTAGTTCCACAGGGGTATCCCTAGACGAGCAGTACTTC. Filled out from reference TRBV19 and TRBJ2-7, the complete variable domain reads DGGITQSPKYLFRKEGQNVTLSCEQNLNHDAMYWYRQDPGQGLRLIYYSQIVNDFQKGDIAEGYSVSREKKESFPLTVTSAQKNPTAFYLCASSSTGVSLDEQYFGPGTRLTVT.

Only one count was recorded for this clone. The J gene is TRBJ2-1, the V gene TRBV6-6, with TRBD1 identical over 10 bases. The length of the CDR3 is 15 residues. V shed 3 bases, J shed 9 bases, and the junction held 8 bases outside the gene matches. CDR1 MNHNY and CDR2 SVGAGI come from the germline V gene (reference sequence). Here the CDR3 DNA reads TGTGCCAGCAGTTATGAGGGACAGGGGTTGGGTGAGCAGTTCTTC. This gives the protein CASSYEGQGLGEQFF.

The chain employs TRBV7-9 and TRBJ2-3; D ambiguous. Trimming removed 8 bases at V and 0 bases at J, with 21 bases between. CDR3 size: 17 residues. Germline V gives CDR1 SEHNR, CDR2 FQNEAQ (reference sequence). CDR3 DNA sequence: TGTGCCAGCTTCCCTGTTATGCGAATCAAAAGCACAGATACGCAGTATTTT. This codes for CASFPVMRIKSTDTQYF.